This T cell receptor (beta chain) was observed in a study of cytomegalovirus exposure and HLA in healthy donors. Overall study results and limits: Common viral pathogens were later found to be apparently linked to several of the most significant clusters.

PCR was performed using 60 Vbeta and 13 Jbeta primers. Authors' data handling: In a later analysis, the count reached some 75 million unique TCR beta chains, with 9 million to 11 million shared. The assay was immunoSEQ multiplex PCR, and TCRdb's table has in-frame clones only and misses some. V and J calls and clone size are given by that table; D and trimming were obtained from the DNA. The repertoire has roughly 150,000 clones, 82% of them found once; the top ten carry about 0.89%. V lost 0 bases and J lost 1, with 7 bases in between. Per the germline V gene, CDR1 is SGHDT and CDR2 is YYEEEE. There are 14 residues in the CDR3. With regard to this clone: Its antigen remains unidentified.

This chain joins TRBV5-6 and TRBJ1-1; no clear D gene. The receptor comes from a girl aged 2 to 10 in good health and CMV-seropositive. Material: PBMCs. The DNA for the CDR3 is TGTGCCAGCAGCTTGGCAGTCCCGAACACTGAAGCTTTCTTT. Protein product: CASSLAVPNTEAFF.